The present TCR beta chain was sequenced within a study of shared clonotypes between healthy human individuals. CDR1 is SGHNT, CDR2 YYREEE, per germline (reference sequence). The CDR3 contains 14 residues. Trimming took 0 bases from V and 1 from J, leaving 7 bases between them. Naive CD8 cells lacked CD45RO and underwent positive selection for CCR7, leaving out terminally differentiated effector memory CD45RA+ cells. Sequencing was performed with immunoSEQ multiplex PCR; in TCRdb, only in-frame clones are kept and a portion is missing. This sample has about 2 million clones, with about 95% found just once.

The sequence was collected from a man aged 18 to 30 in good health. V usage is TRBV5-4 and J usage is TRBJ2-5; perhaps TRBD1 as D (6 bases). The sequencing input was naive CD8+ T cells sorted from blood. The CDR3 loop reads CASSLGQVQETQYF. The CDR3 nucleotides read TGTGCCAGCAGCTTGGGACAGGTCCAAGAGACCCAGTACTTC.